The present entry profiles one T cell receptor beta chain with its context. This sample stems from a study of blood T cell repertoires in COVID-19. Study at large: Researchers got acute and convalescent COVID-19 samples from the United States, Italy and Spain.

The repertoire was sequenced with immunoSEQ multiplex PCR; TCRdb's copy has only in-frame clones and lacks some. The sample lists 150,000 or so clones; 65% to 85% were seen once. CDR1 MDHEN and CDR2 SYDVKM come from the germline V gene. Trimming took 8 bases from V and 5 from J, leaving 10 bases between them. This CDR3 region has 11 residues. This sequence originates from a woman in her forties or fifties in a cohort exposed to, infected with or recovered from COVID-19 (not recorded which). The rearrangement links TRBV28 to TRBJ2-7; a possible D gene is TRBD1 (5 bases). Sequenced: PBMCs or T cells enriched from blood (not recorded which). The CDR3 protein is CASRRVHEQYF. Here the CDR3 DNA reads TGTGCCAGCCGCAGGGTCCACGAGCAGTACTTC. The full variable domain, with the rest looked up from reference TRBV28 and TRBJ2-7, is DVKVTQSSRYLVKRTGEKVFLECVQDMDHENMFWYRQDPGLGLRLIYFSYDVKMKEKGDIPEGYSVSREKKERFSLILESASTNQTSMYLCASRRVHEQYFGPGTRLTVT.